The rows below give T cell receptor beta chains drawn from one sample of a study of OX40 agonist ivuxolimab in advanced cancers. The protocol was immunoSEQ multiplex PCR, while the TCRdb copy is restricted to in-frame clones and leaves out a portion. The table has some 70,000 clones, roughly nine tenths seen once; the top ten hold roughly 2%. The sample consisted of CD4+ or CD8+ T cells sorted from blood, taken in a trial of the OX40 agonist ivuxolimab. The origin of the receptors is an adult with an advanced solid tumor such as melanoma, head and neck, liver or kidney cancer. CDR3s include the opening cysteine and the closing phenylalanine or tryptophan. The D gene is left open where the match is weak. Part of the rows lack a size; the others show once, few, many or a class for expanded clones.

size	J	D	V	CDR3	DNA
-	TRBJ2-2	TRBD1	TRBV7-3	CASSLTRSQGAVGELFF	TGTGCCAGCAGCTTAACGCGGTCCCAGGGGGCGGTCGGGGAGCTGTTTTTT
-	TRBJ2-5	-	TRBV10-1	CASSEHTGAKTQYF	TGCGCCAGCAGTGAGCATACGGGCGCAAAGACCCAGTACTTC
once	TRBJ1-1	-	TRBV18	CASSPPGIEAFF	TGTGCCAGCTCACCACCGGGCATTGAAGCTTTCTTT
-	TRBJ1-4	-	TRBV5-1	CASSLYSTNEKLFF	TGCGCCAGCAGCTTGTACTCAACTAATGAAAAACTGTTTTTT
once	TRBJ1-5	-	TRBV28	CASRAGNQPQHF	TGTGCCAGCAGGGCTGGAAATCAGCCCCAGCATTTT
-	TRBJ1-6	-	TRBV28	CASSLVWGVGGSPLHF	TGTGCCAGCAGTTTAGTATGGGGGGTGGGAGGATCACCCCTCCACTTT
-	TRBJ2-5	-	TRBV11-3	CASSPGALETQYF	TGTGCCAGCAGCCCAGGAGCCCTTGAGACCCAGTACTTC
-	TRBJ2-7	TRBD2	TRBV27	CATRAGLAAYEQYF	TGTGCCACCAGGGCGGGACTAGCAGCGTACGAGCAGTACTTC
-	TRBJ2-1	TRBD2	TRBV19	CASSVAPASGSRNEQFF	TGTGCCAGTAGTGTCGCTCCGGCTAGCGGGTCTCGAAATGAGCAGTTCTTC
-	TRBJ2-1	-	TRBV18	CASSPRQRVADEQFF	TGTGCCAGCTCACCACGTCAGAGAGTGGCGGATGAGCAGTTCTTC
-	TRBJ1-2	-	TRBV19	CASSIAESYTF	TGTGCCAGTAGTATAGCTGAAAGCTACACCTTC
-	TRBJ1-2	-	TRBV5-4	CASSPPKGGVGYTF	TGTGCCAGCAGCCCCCCAAAAGGGGGAGTAGGCTACACCTTC
-	TRBJ2-7	TRBD2	TRBV6-1	CASRGTMLYEQYF	TGTGCCAGCCGCGGGACTATGCTCTACGAGCAGTACTTC
-	TRBJ2-6	-	TRBV5-6	CASSPNLPGANVLTF	TGTGCCAGCAGCCCCAATCTCCCTGGGGCCAACGTCCTGACTTTC
-	TRBJ1-2	TRBD1	TRBV19	CASSLGTGPYGYTF	TGTGCCAGTAGCCTGGGGACAGGGCCCTATGGCTACACCTTC
once	TRBJ2-7	TRBD1	TRBV7-8	CASSHRTGDYEQYF	TGTGCCAGCAGCCACCGGACAGGGGACTACGAGCAGTACTTC
-	TRBJ1-4	TRBD1	TRBV5-1	CASSLAGGQGVEKLFF	TGCGCCAGCAGCTTGGCCGGAGGGCAGGGGGTTGAAAAACTGTTTTTT
-	TRBJ1-2	-	TRBV7-2	CASSLDTMSQGYTF	TGTGCCAGCAGCTTAGATACAATGTCGCAAGGCTACACCTTC
-	TRBJ2-4	TRBD2	TRBV19	CASFSGALGGIQYF	TGTGCCAGTTTTTCCGGGGCCCTGGGAGGGATTCAGTACTTC
-	TRBJ2-5	-	TRBV6-6	CASSYSIGAETQYF	TGTGCCAGCAGTTACTCGATTGGGGCAGAGACCCAGTACTTC
-	TRBJ1-5	-	TRBV7-9	CASSGYPATQPQHF	TGTGCCAGCAGCGGCTATCCTGCCACTCAGCCCCAGCATTTT
few	TRBJ1-1	-	TRBV5-4	CASSLNTEAFF	TGTGCCAGCAGCTTGAACACTGAAGCTTTCTTT
-	TRBJ1-1	-	TRBV10-3	CAISDQGYTEAFF	TGTGCCATCAGTGACCAGGGCTACACTGAAGCTTTCTTT
-	TRBJ2-7	-	TRBV7-8	CASSLMGKYEQYF	TGTGCCAGCAGCTTAATGGGGAAGTACGAGCAGTACTTC
-	TRBJ1-2	TRBD1	TRBV28	CASSLTGLSYGYTF	TGTGCCAGCAGTTTGACAGGGCTCAGCTATGGCTACACCTTC